This T cell receptor beta chain was identified during a study of Tregs in tolerant kidney transplant recipients. Recipients received nonmyeloablative bone marrow transplants from related graft donors, with transient mixed chimerism. CD4+CD25+CD127- Tregs, CD4+CD25- non-Tregs, CD4 and CD8 cells were sorted. This clone has a single count. Its cognate antigen is unknown. Only in-frame clones appear in the TCRdb table, and some are missing; sequencing was by immunoSEQ multiplex PCR. The table includes approximately 90,000 clones, roughly 93% detected once. General study results and limits: The most relevant donor-specific Treg TCRbeta repertoire apparently came from expansion with activated donor B cells. In tolerant patients, donor-specific Tregs outgrew total Tregs, suggesting antigen-driven expansion. This study did not directly address biological reproducibility.

This specimen consisted of CD4+ T cells from blood (PBMCs), obtained 12 months after the transplant. This clonotype was obtained from a human patient who received a combined kidney and bone marrow transplant. The graft donor may account for some of the T cells.

Here the CDR3 DNA reads TGCGCCAGCAGCCAAGATCTCCCACAGGCGGGGAGGACAGATACGCAGTATTTT. Translated: CASSQDLPQAGRTDTQYF. The chain uses TRBV4-3 and TRBJ2-3; the D gene is possibly TRBD2 (6 bases). Germline V gene lookup returns CDR1 LGHNA and CDR2 YSLEER. V was trimmed by 0 bases and J by 3 bases, leaving 19 bases between them. There are 18 residues in the CDR3.